Included here is one TCR beta chain sequence, with context. Germline CDR1 and CDR2: MDHEN and SYDVKM. This CDR3 has 16 amino acids. V lost 6 bases, J lost 4 bases, and 19 bases lay in between. The entry originates in a study of shared clonotypes between healthy human individuals. Naive CD4+ cells were CD45RA-selected; the remaining cells were memory. Evenly divided among several immunoSEQ plates was the genomic DNA of each subset. TCRdb keeps only in-frame clones here, not all; method: immunoSEQ multiplex PCR. Here the sample spans under 850,000 clones, approximately 72% being singletons. This TCR was recovered from a woman aged 30 to 39 in good health. V usage is TRBV28 and J usage is TRBJ2-1; D is possibly TRBD2 (7 bases). Sequencing was performed on memory CD4+ T cells sorted from blood. Subset denoted: CD45RA-negative fraction. The CDR3 sequence: CASSPYAAGAYNEQFF. The CDR3 nucleotides are TGTGCCAGCAGCCCCTATGCGGCGGGGGCGTACAATGAGCAGTTCTTC. The full variable domain, with the rest looked up from reference TRBV28 and TRBJ2-1, is DVKVTQSSRYLVKRTGEKVFLECVQDMDHENMFWYRQDPGLGLRLIYFSYDVKMKEKGDIPEGYSVSREKKERFSLILESASTNQTSMYLCASSPYAAGAYNEQFFGPGTRLTVL.